This TCR beta chain was recorded in a study of identical twins. TCRdb redid the calling of the 5' RACE reads with MiXCR, one entry per CDR3 protein. The sample records 700,000 or so distinct CDR3 sequences, 8.6% being singletons. This clonotype occurred a few times. This CDR3 is 18 amino acids long. The junction had 10 bases not matched to a gene; V was cut back by 0 bases and J by 6 bases. Germline CDR1 is SGHKS and CDR2 is YYEKEE (reference sequence). The data were also submitted as part of a second study, on yellow fever vaccine responses in identical twins.

The origin of this receptor is a woman younger than 30 in good health. Specimen: PBMCs. The chain recombines TRBV5-5 with TRBJ2-1; 12 bases match TRBD2. CDR3 amino acids: CASSLASGLAGSINEQFF. CDR3 nucleotide sequence: TGTGCCAGCAGCTTGGCCTCTGGACTAGCGGGAAGTATCAATGAGCAGTTCTTC.